A selection of T cell receptor beta chains follows, all from one sample in a study of T-cell reconstitution after alpha-beta-depleted transplantation in children. TCRdb reanalysed the PCR reads using MiXCR and keeps one entry per CDR3 protein. The table shows fewer than 700,000 distinct CDR3 sequences, with 13% occurring only once. The sample here was PBMCs, mostly from graft donor cells, taken 360 days after TCRalphabeta/CD19-depleted stem cell transplant. These receptors all come from a male patient between 5 and 17 years old who had a stem cell transplant for acute myeloid leukemia, so the T cells may come from the graft donor. Each CDR3 is given without its conserved first and last residue.

V: TRBV4-3
J: TRBJ2-1
CDR3: ASSQTRGNEQF

V: TRBV27
J: TRBJ1-1
CDR3: ASTAFPGGTEAF

V: TRBV15
J: TRBJ2-7
CDR3: ATSRDRGATTVLSYEQY

V: TRBV6-5
J: TRBJ1-1
CDR3: ASSSHPMNTEAF

V: TRBV6-6
J: TRBJ2-7
CDR3: ASNDGSYEQY

V: TRBV29-1
J: TRBJ2-7
CDR3: SVQWGGKYEQY

V: TRBV7-9
J: TRBJ2-6
CDR3: ASSSWTGNSGANVLT

V: TRBV29-1
J: TRBJ2-1
CDR3: SVDPFLSYNEQF

V: TRBV7-6
J: TRBJ2-1
CDR3: ASSPPLAGGRGEQF

V: TRBV3-1
J: TRBJ2-2
CDR3: ASSQELRGDAGELF

V: TRBV19
J: TRBJ2-1
CDR3: ASSPRRDSYNEQF

V: TRBV15
J: TRBJ2-3
CDR3: ATSRVSGVGTDTQY

V: TRBV12-3/TRBV12-4
J: TRBJ2-1
CDR3: ASSFRHSYNEQF

V: TRBV29-1
J: TRBJ2-5
CDR3: SLKGTSGSGETQY

V: TRBV29-1
J: TRBJ1-1
CDR3: SVERFPTGPNTEAF

V: TRBV12-3/TRBV12-4
J: TRBJ1-2
CDR3: ASRADSPYGYT

V: TRBV14
J: TRBJ2-7
CDR3: ASSQITYEQY

V: TRBV23-1
J: TRBJ2-7
CDR3: ASSQSPGLAYHYEQY

V: TRBV20-1
J: TRBJ2-3
CDR3: SARRDTSTDTQY

V: TRBV29-1
J: TRBJ2-1
CDR3: SAMNKRAHYEQF

V: TRBV5-1
J: TRBJ2-7
CDR3: ASSFDGTYEQY

V: TRBV29-1
J: TRBJ2-7
CDR3: SVNRGGEQY

V: TRBV14
J: TRBJ2-1
CDR3: ASSQEILDEQF

V: TRBV28
J: TRBJ2-7
CDR3: ASSFPPPPDEQY

V: TRBV12-3/TRBV12-4
J: TRBJ2-2
CDR3: ASSPTRPGELF

V: TRBV12-3/TRBV12-4
J: TRBJ2-7
CDR3: ASSFSSGSFSYEQY

V: TRBV28
J: TRBJ2-7
CDR3: ASNHRARQRSSYEQY

V: TRBV20-1
J: TRBJ2-2
CDR3: SARVLGLAGDAGELF

V: TRBV18
J: TRBJ2-1
CDR3: ASSPLAGVGYNEQF

V: TRBV12-3/TRBV12-4
J: TRBJ2-7
CDR3: ASSGLPTYEQY

V: TRBV20-1
J: TRBJ2-1
CDR3: SATVGGGLYNEQF

V: TRBV7-9
J: TRBJ2-1
CDR3: ASTSRGARLGNEQF

V: TRBV5-1
J: TRBJ2-7
CDR3: ASSLQGQIYEQY

V: TRBV11-2
J: TRBJ2-1
CDR3: ASSSPPGTSGTGEQF

V: TRBV5-1
J: TRBJ2-5
CDR3: ASSLITGMETQY

V: TRBV5-1
J: TRBJ2-7
CDR3: ASSGQGTPYEQY

V: TRBV20-1
J: TRBJ1-5
CDR3: SAFRAARPGTDNQPQH

V: TRBV7-2
J: TRBJ1-5
CDR3: ASSLGDRGTGQPQH

V: TRBV7-9
J: TRBJ2-7
CDR3: ASSLAPDSSYEQY

V: TRBV5-1
J: TRBJ2-1
CDR3: ASSPLTRNNEQF

V: TRBV6-1
J: TRBJ2-1
CDR3: ASSDLPLIQF

V: TRBV7-3
J: TRBJ2-7
CDR3: ASSPRPGTYEQY

V: TRBV7-8
J: TRBJ2-7
CDR3: ASSPEALTLVDYYEQY

V: TRBV20-1
J: TRBJ2-7
CDR3: SARKRGNSYEQY

V: TRBV21-1
J: TRBJ2-5
CDR3: ASSKAYQETQY

V: TRBV7-3
J: TRBJ2-1
CDR3: ASSFGALAGIGNEQF

V: TRBV5-1
J: TRBJ2-2
CDR3: ASSLARGLNTGELF

V: TRBV20-1
J: TRBJ2-7
CDR3: SALFPGSYEQY

V: TRBV20-1
J: TRBJ2-7
CDR3: SARGTALHYEQY

V: TRBV28
J: TRBJ2-5
CDR3: ALRKAGKPETQY

V: TRBV7-9
J: TRBJ2-3
CDR3: ASSVKRTDTQY

V: TRBV28
J: TRBJ2-1
CDR3: ASLSGPGIHEQF

V: TRBV6-2/TRBV6-3
J: TRBJ2-7
CDR3: ASSRGGESREQY

V: TRBV20-1
J: TRBJ2-7
CDR3: SARDWGDEQY

V: TRBV20-1
J: TRBJ2-7
CDR3: SASATSNNEQY

V: TRBV13
J: TRBJ2-5
CDR3: ASSSIAGADQETQY

V: TRBV19
J: TRBJ2-7
CDR3: ASSSGPTINEQY

V: TRBV20-1
J: TRBJ2-3
CDR3: SATDRGRVTQY

V: TRBV20-1
J: TRBJ2-1
CDR3: SARDPWGSPHNEQF